Below, one TCR beta chain is given with its context. Its target is not known. This specimen comes from a study of long-term antiretroviral therapy in people with HIV. Study-wide findings and caveats: Increased diversity was seen after ART, yet it remained lower than in transplant donor controls. Pre-ART expanded TRB clones stayed dominant throughout, though often decreasing after ART.

Sequencing relied on immunoSEQ assay v3.0, run at survey level. Some clones are missing from TCRdb's copy, which holds only in-frame ones; the method was immunoSEQ multiplex PCR. This table holds about 36,000 clones, almost 85% found once. V lost 6 bases, J lost 0 bases, and 11 bases stayed unmatched. There are 17 residues in the CDR3. Looked up from germline, CDR1 is MNHEY and CDR2 is SMNVEV (reference sequence). The sequencing here drew on unsorted PBMCs, taken 0.6 years after starting antiretroviral therapy. The V gene is TRBV27, the J gene TRBJ2-1; TRBD2 agrees at 7 bases. The source of this sequence is a young man with HIV. In DNA form, the CDR3 reads TGTGCCAGCAGGGTAACTAGCGCACCTAGCTCCTACAATGAGCAGTTCTTC. This translates into CASRVTSAPSSYNEQFF.